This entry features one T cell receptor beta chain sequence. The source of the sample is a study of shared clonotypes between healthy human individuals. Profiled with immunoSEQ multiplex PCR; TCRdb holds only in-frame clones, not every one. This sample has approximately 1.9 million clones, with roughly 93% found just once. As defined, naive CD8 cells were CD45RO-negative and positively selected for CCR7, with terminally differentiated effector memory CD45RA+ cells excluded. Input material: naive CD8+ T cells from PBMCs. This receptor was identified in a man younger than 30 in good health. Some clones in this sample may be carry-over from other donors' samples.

CDR3 loop: CASSHGVILTSYEQYF. In DNA, the CDR3 is TGCGCCAGCAGCCATGGTGTTATTTTAACCTCCTACGAGCAGTACTTC. This sequence joins TRBV5-1 and TRBJ2-7; no clear D gene. Germline CDR1 SGHRS, CDR2 YFSETQ. Trimming cost V 4 bases and J 0 bases, with 17 bases left between them. This CDR3 has 16 residues.